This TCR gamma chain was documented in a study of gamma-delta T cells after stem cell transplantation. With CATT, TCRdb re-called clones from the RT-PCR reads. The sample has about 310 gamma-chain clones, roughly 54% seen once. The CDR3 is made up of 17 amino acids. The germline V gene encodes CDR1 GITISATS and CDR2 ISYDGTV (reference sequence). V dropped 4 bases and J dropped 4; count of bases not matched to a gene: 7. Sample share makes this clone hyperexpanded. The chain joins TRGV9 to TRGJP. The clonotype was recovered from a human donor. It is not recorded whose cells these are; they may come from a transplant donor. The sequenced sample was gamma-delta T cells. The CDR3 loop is CALWDAEQELGKKIKVF. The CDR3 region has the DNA TGTGCCTTGTGGGATGCAGAACAAGAGTTGGGCAAAAAAATCAAGGTATTT.